The 17 T cell receptor beta chains listed next were all sequenced from one sample in a study of blood T cell repertoires in COVID-19. Profiling relied on immunoSEQ multiplex PCR, and the TCRdb table lists in-frame clones only, not all of them. The table lists 95,000 to 110,000 clones, around 83% of them singletons. Material for sequencing was peripheral blood. All receptors derive from a woman of 80 years or more with active or convalescent COVID-19.

The genes are TRBV10-3 and TRBJ2-2; unclear D gene. Trimming stripped 5 bases from V and 0 bases from J, with 13 bases between. CDR1 is ENHRY, CDR2 SYGVKD, per germline. This CDR3 region has 16 residues. The CDR3 DNA reads as TGTGCCATCAGTCGCCAGGCTAACTCGAACACCGGGGAGCTGTTTTTT. This sequence encodes CAISRQANSNTGELFF.

This clone showed up just once. J is TRBJ2-5 and V is TRBV7-2; D might be TRBD2 (6 bases). The V and J ends lost 4 bases and 6 bases respectively, with 9 bases between them. The CDR3 sequence is 12 residues long. Germline loops: CDR1 SGHTA, CDR2 FQGNSA. CDR3 protein: CASSSGVKTQYF. DNA for the CDR3: TGTGCCAGCAGCTCGGGAGTTAAGACCCAGTACTTC.

This chain joins TRBV12-1 and TRBJ2-7; TRBD2 is the table's D call and was not checked against the DNA. TRBV12-1 is an annotated pseudogene. This CDR3 has 17 residues. The CDR3 DNA is TGTGCCAGCAGCTTAGGTCTAGCGAGGAAGGTGGCCTACGAGCAGTACTTC. This codes for CASSLGLARKVAYEQYF.

The chain links TRBV4-1 to TRBJ1-6; 7 bases line up with TRBD1. The CDR3 totals 16 residues. Germline CDR1 MGHRA, CDR2 YSYEKL. The V and J ends lost 6 bases and 6 bases, in that order; junction bases with no gene match: 11. CDR3 amino acids: CASRQGVARGNSPLHF. The DNA for the CDR3 is TGCGCCAGCAGGCAGGGGGTCGCGCGCGGTAATTCACCCCTCCACTTT.

The chain combines TRBV5-6 with TRBJ1-1; D uncertain. The CDR3 is 13 amino acids. Germline-derived CDR1 and CDR2 are SGHDT and YYEEEE. With 1 base removed from V and 1 base from J, the gap between germline ends came to 5 bases. The chain's CDR3 is CASSLIRNTEAFF. The CDR3 DNA reads as TGTGCCAGCAGCTTGATCCGGAACACTGAAGCTTTCTTT.

The chain carries TRBV5-5 and TRBJ2-1; 7 bases align to TRBD1. CDR1 is SGHKS, CDR2 YYEKEE, per germline (reference sequence). Trimming cost V 3 bases and J 3 bases; bases outside gene matches: 6. There are 15 residues in the CDR3. CDR3: CASSSGDSVYNEQFF. As DNA, the CDR3 is TGTGCCAGCAGCTCCGGGGACAGCGTCTACAATGAGCAGTTCTTC. The variable domain in full, with the rest retrieved from reference TRBV5-5 and TRBJ2-1, is DAGVTQSPTHLIKTRGQQVTLRCSPISGHKSVSWYQQVLGQGPQFIFQYYEKEERGRGNFPDRFSARQFPNYSSELNVNALLLGDSALYLCASSSGDSVYNEQFFGPGTRLTVL.

The rearrangement uses TRBV7-2 and TRBJ1-1; no reliable D call. V lost 2 bases to trimming and J lost 4 bases, with 5 bases between them. The CDR3 spans 12 residues. The germline V gene has CDR1 SGHTA and CDR2 FQGNSA. The CDR3 DNA reads as TGTGCCAGCAGCTTACTTTCCACTGAAGCTTTCTTT. This sequence encodes CASSLLSTEAFF.

This clone was recorded once. This sequence joins TRBV9 and TRBJ1-6; the D gene is possibly TRBD1 (5 bases). Trimming removed 0 bases from V and 9 bases from J, with 16 bases in between. The germline CDR1 and CDR2 sequences are SGDLS and YYNGEE. This CDR3 is built from 16 residues. This chain's CDR3 is CASSVEGETWGSPLHF. For the CDR3, the DNA is TGTGCCAGCAGCGTAGAAGGGGAAACTTGGGGTTCACCCCTCCACTTT. The complete variable domain, with remaining parts taken from reference TRBV9 and TRBJ1-6, reads DSGVTQTPKHLITATGQRVTLRCSPRSGDLSVYWYQQSLDQGLQFLIQYYNGEERAKGNILERFSAQQFPDLHSELNLSSLELGDSALYFCASSVEGETWGSPLHFGNGTRLTVT.

The J gene is TRBJ1-2, the V gene TRBV5-4, with D unresolved. CDR1 and CDR2 (germline): SGHNT, YYREEE (reference sequence). The ends were cut back, 1 base at V and 8 bases at J, with 15 bases in the middle. The CDR3 loop spans 14 amino acids. The CDR3 reads CASSLSGYRGGYTF. CDR3 nucleotide sequence: TGTGCCAGCAGCTTGAGTGGGTATCGCGGCGGCTACACCTTC.

V is TRBV18 and J is TRBJ1-5, with a weak D call TRBD1 (5 bases). The germline V gene has CDR1 KGHSH and CDR2 LQKENI. The CDR3 has 16 amino acids. The ends were cut back, 2 bases at V and 1 base at J, with 12 bases in the middle. The CDR3 DNA reads as TGTGCCAGCTCACCAGCGCAGGGAATCAGCAATCAGCCCCAGCATTTT. This translates into CASSPAQGISNQPQHF. Together with reference TRBV18 and TRBJ1-5, the CDR3 gives the full variable domain: NAGVMQNPRHLVRRRGQEARLRCSPMKGHSHVYWYRQLPEEGLKFMVYLQKENIIDESGMPKERFSAEFPKEGPSILRIQQVVRGDSAAYFCASSPAQGISNQPQHFGDGTRLSIL.

This chain uses TRBV18 with TRBJ2-5, with TRBD2 matching 8 bases. The CDR3 has 15 residues. Unmatched junction bases numbered 8, after V lost 3 bases and J lost 5 bases. Germline CDR1 reads KGHSH; CDR2 reads LQKENI. The CDR3: CASSPSAGVTETQYF. As DNA, the CDR3 is TGTGCCAGCTCACCTTCAGCGGGGGTCACCGAGACCCAGTACTTC.

This chain joins TRBV5-4 and TRBJ2-5, with TRBD2 matching 7 bases. This CDR3 is 15 amino acids long. J was trimmed by 2 bases and V by 3 bases; bases with no gene match: 7. Germline V gene data show CDR1 as SGHNT and CDR2 as YYREEE (reference sequence). CDR3 nucleotides: TGTGCCAGCAGCTCCGCCGCTAGCGGACAAGAGACCCAGTACTTC. Translation: CASSSAASGQETQYF.

This sequence joins TRBV6-5 and TRBJ2-4; D possibly corresponds to TRBD2 (6 bases). This CDR3 is built from 12 residues. In germline, CDR1 is MNHEY, CDR2 SVGAGI. V gave up 5 bases and J gave up 7 bases, with 9 bases separating them. The CDR3 DNA reads TGTGCCAGCAGTCGACTAGGGAACATTCAGTACTTC. This encodes CASSRLGNIQYF.

The gene calls are TRBV2 and TRBJ1-4, with 8 positions matching TRBD1. This CDR3 region has 14 residues. Unmatched junction bases numbered 6, after V lost 6 bases and J lost 6 bases. CDR1 SNHLY and CDR2 FYNNEI come from the germline V gene. CDR3 bases: TGTGCCAGCAGCGAACAGGGGGTCGATGAAAAACTGTTTTTT. As protein: CASSEQGVDEKLFF.

The CDR3: CASKDRQTSGNTIYF. In DNA, the CDR3 is TGTGCCAGTAAGGACAGGCAAACCTCTGGAAACACCATATATTTT. This chain links TRBV19 with TRBJ1-3; 7 bases map to TRBD1. This CDR3 is built from 15 residues. Germline loops: CDR1 LNHDA, CDR2 SQIVND (reference sequence). With 7 bases clipped from V and 0 bases from J, the junction kept 6 bases outside the gene matches.

The chain links TRBV10-1 to TRBJ2-5; 10 bases are a match to TRBD1. The CDR3 loop spans 16 amino acids. J lost 5 bases, V lost 6 bases, and 12 bases had no gene match. Germline values: CDR1 WNHNN, CDR2 SYGVQD (reference sequence). DNA for the CDR3: TGCGCCAGCAGGAACGAACCGGGACAGGGGAAGGAGACCCAGTACTTC. It specifies CASRNEPGQGKETQYF.

The rearrangement joins TRBV5-1 to TRBJ1-4; no firm D call. The CDR3 is 15 residues long. V was clipped by 0 bases and J by 4 bases, with 10 bases between them. Germline CDR1 reads SGHRS; CDR2 reads YFSETQ. The CDR3 DNA sequence: TGCGCCAGCAGCTTGGGACCCCGGGATAATGAAAAACTGTTTTTT. As protein: CASSLGPRDNEKLFF.